Sequencing of this T cell receptor beta chain was carried out in a study of blood T cell repertoires in COVID-19. Trimming cost V 2 bases and J 3 bases, with 8 bases left between them. CDR3 length equals 14 residues. Germline values: CDR1 WSHSY, CDR2 SAAADI. Original processing notes: Amplifying reference gene primers gave estimates of nucleated cell counts. Produced via immunoSEQ multiplex PCR; TCRdb's table is partial and in-frame only. V and J calls and clone size are copied from that table; D and trimming were computed from the DNA. The repertoire holds some 530,000 clones, approximately 91% seen once, with roughly 8% in the top ten. Participant age was about 18 to 100 years, and participants resided in about 25 US areas. Recovery meant two consecutive negative NP/OP PCR tests, professional clearance, or resolved symptoms.

The genes are TRBV10-2 and TRBJ1-5; unclear D gene. The sample was PBMCs or T cells enriched from blood (not recorded which). The TCR was taken from a woman aged 55-75 years who had recovered from COVID-19. This CDR3 is CASSEGQPNQPQHF. CDR3 bases: TGCGCCAGCAGTGAGGGGCAGCCCAATCAGCCCCAGCATTTT.